This T cell receptor beta chain appears in the sequencing data of a study of vaccination and CD4 T cells after COVID-19. At the level of the study: Those taking part got two shots of either the BNT162b2 or the mRNA-1273 vaccine. The stimulus for the cells was overlapping spike peptides derived from SARS-CoV-2, HCoV-NL63, HCoV-OC43 and HCoV-229E.

Sequencing of the DNA from cultured CD4+ T cells was carried out with the Oncomine TCR Beta short-read assay. TCRdb re-analysed the PCR reads in MiXCR, keeping a single row per CDR3 protein. The sample shows about 23,000 distinct CDR3 sequences, about 54% of them seen only once. The V segment lost 1 base and the J segment 5 bases; nucleotides outside the gene matches: 5. Germline V CDR1 and CDR2: MNHEY, SVGAGI. The CDR3 covers 14 residues. About this clonotype itself: Its antigen is not known.

The treatment here: 10-day PBMC culture with coronavirus spike peptide pools or control peptides (ViraFEST assay). ViraFEST enlarged antigen-specific T cell populations with peptide pools and afterwards sequenced TCRs. General study results and limits: In convalescent patients, a median roughly 88% of reactive clones appeared only post-vaccination.

The clonotype was recovered from a human donor who had recovered from COVID-19. This chain uses TRBV6-5 with TRBJ2-7, with TRBD2 matching 7 bases. Sequencing was carried out using CD4+ T cells from blood, cultured in vitro. The DNA for the CDR3 is TGTGCCAGCAGTTACTTGGGAGGGCGCAACGAGCAGTACTTC. Protein product: CASSYLGGRNEQYF.